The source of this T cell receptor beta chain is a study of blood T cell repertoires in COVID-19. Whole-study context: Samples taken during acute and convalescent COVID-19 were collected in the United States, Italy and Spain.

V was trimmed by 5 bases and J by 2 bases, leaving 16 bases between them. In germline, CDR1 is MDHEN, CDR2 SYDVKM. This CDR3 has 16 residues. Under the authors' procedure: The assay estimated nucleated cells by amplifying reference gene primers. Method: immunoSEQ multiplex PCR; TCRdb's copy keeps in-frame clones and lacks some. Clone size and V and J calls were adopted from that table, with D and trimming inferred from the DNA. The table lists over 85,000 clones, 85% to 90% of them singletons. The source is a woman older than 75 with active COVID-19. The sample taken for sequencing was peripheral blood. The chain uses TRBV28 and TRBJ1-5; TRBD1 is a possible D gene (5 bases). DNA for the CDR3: TGTGCCAGCAGTCCAAGGGGAGGCAGAGGCAATCAGCCCCAGCATTTT. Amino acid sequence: CASSPRGGRGNQPQHF.